The next 25 T cell receptor beta chains were all read from a single sample in a study of vaccination and CD4 T cells after COVID-19. The Oncomine TCR Beta short-read assay was applied to DNA of cultured CD4+ T cells. TCRdb passed the PCR reads through MiXCR, listing each CDR3 protein once. The profile shows about 15,000 distinct CDR3 sequences, about 56% of them singletons. Their cognate antigens are unknown. Documented treatment: approximately 9-day PBMC culture with coronavirus spike peptide pools or control peptides (ViraFEST assay). This specimen was CD4+ T cells from blood, cultured in vitro, taken before SARS-CoV-2 vaccination. Source of these receptors: a human donor who had recovered from COVID-19.

This rearrangement joins TRBV20-1 to TRBJ2-3; the D is unclear. The CDR3 runs to 15 residues. Germline lookup yields CDR1 DFQATT and CDR2 SNEGSKA (reference sequence). Trimming pared 0 bases from V and 0 bases from J, leaving 10 bases between. Here the CDR3 reads CSARDLSTSTDTQYF. CDR3 bases: TGCAGTGCTAGAGACCTTTCGACAAGCACAGATACGCAGTATTTT.

V usage is TRBV11-2 and J usage is TRBJ1-1; D is unclear. CDR1 and CDR2 (germline): SGHAT, FQNNGV. Between the trimmed V and J ends, which lost 9 bases and 1 base, there was a span of 6 bases. The CDR3 length is 11 residues. This CDR3 reads CASGRNTEAFF. The CDR3 nucleotides read TGTGCCAGTGGCAGGAACACTGAAGCTTTCTTT. Complete variable domain (other parts from reference TRBV11-2 and TRBJ1-1): EAGVAQSPRYKIIEKRQSVAFWCNPISGHATLYWYQQILGQGPKLLIQFQNNGVVDDSQLPKDRFSAERLKGVDSTLKIQPAKLEDSAVYLCASGRNTEAFFGQGTRLTVV.

V and J are TRBV11-3 and TRBJ2-7; D gene ambiguous. Germline V gives CDR1 SGHNT, CDR2 YENEEA. The V gene lost 1 base and the J gene lost 5 bases, with 6 bases spanning the gap. This CDR3 has 12 residues. CDR3 bases: TGTGCCAGCAGCTTAGTTCACCACGAGCAGTACTTC. Amino acids: CASSLVHHEQYF. The full variable domain, with the rest looked up from reference TRBV11-3 and TRBJ2-7, is EAGVVQSPRYKIIEKKQPVAFWCNPISGHNTLYWYLQNLGQGPELLIRYENEEAVDDSQLPKDRFSAERLKGVDSTLKIQPAELGDSAVYLCASSLVHHEQYFGPGTRLTVT.

The genes are TRBV29-1 and TRBJ1-1, with D possibly TRBD1 on 5 matching bases. V gave up 5 bases and J gave up 1 base, with 11 bases separating them. CDR1 SQVTM and CDR2 ANQGSEA come from the germline V gene. This CDR3 is 13 amino acids long. The CDR3 loop is CSVRWDQNTEAFF. In DNA form, the CDR3 reads TGCAGCGTTAGGTGGGACCAGAACACTGAAGCTTTCTTT.

The gene calls are TRBV5-1 and TRBJ1-1; D remains unclear. The V gene's germline CDR1 is SGHRS and CDR2 YFSETQ. This CDR3 region has 13 residues. The V and J ends lost 4 bases and 4 bases respectively, with 11 bases between them. The CDR3 sequence: CASSALGSTEAFF. The CDR3 DNA reads TGCGCCAGCAGCGCCTTGGGGAGCACTGAAGCTTTCTTT. Based on the CDR3 plus reference TRBV5-1 and TRBJ1-1, the full variable domain is KAGVTQTPRYLIKTRGQQVTLSCSPISGHRSVSWYQQTPGQGLQFLFEYFSETQRNKGNFPGRFSGRQFSNSRSEMNVSTLELGDSALYLCASSALGSTEAFFGQGTRLTVV.

This chain uses TRBV4-2 with TRBJ1-2; D uncertain. The CDR3 is made up of 13 amino acids. V lost 2 bases to trimming and J lost 8 bases, with 12 bases between them. Germline CDR1 reads LGHNA; CDR2 reads YNFKEQ. CDR3 in amino acids: CASSQSASRGYTF. The CDR3 bases are TGTGCCAGCAGCCAATCTGCGAGCCGGGGCTACACCTTC.

V usage is TRBV11-2 and J usage is TRBJ1-6, with unresolved D. V lost 3 bases and J 5 bases, leaving 8 bases between the germline ends. This CDR3 has 14 residues. Germline lookup yields CDR1 SGHAT and CDR2 FQNNGV. The CDR3 DNA reads as TGTGCCAGCAGCTTCTCGGGAGATAATTCACCCCTCCACTTT. This codes for CASSFSGDNSPLHF.

The chain is built from TRBV7-9 and TRBJ1-1, with 9 bases fitting TRBD1. The CDR3 runs 15 residues. Germline assignment: CDR1 SEHNR and CDR2 FQNEAQ (reference sequence). The ends lost 7 bases at V and 4 bases at J; junction bases unmatched: 10. The CDR3 nucleotides are TGTGCCAGCACCGAACTAGACAGGGGGAGCACTGAAGCTTTCTTT. This gives the protein CASTELDRGSTEAFF.

This clonotype has only one observation. The rearrangement joins TRBV9 to TRBJ1-5, with 7 bases identical to TRBD1. The germline gives CDR1 SGDLS, CDR2 YYNGEE. The CDR3 runs 16 residues. Trimming removed 3 bases from V and 4 bases from J; junction bases left unmatched: 10. CDR3 region: CASSAGPPTGNQPQHF. The CDR3 bases are TGTGCCAGCAGCGCGGGCCCGCCGACAGGGAATCAGCCCCAGCATTTT.

The chain uses TRBV5-1 and TRBJ2-1, with D perhaps given as TRBD1 or TRBD2 (6 bases each). Trimming took 4 bases from V and 7 from J, leaving 18 bases between them. Germline CDR1 SGHRS, CDR2 YFSETQ. CDR3 length equals 15 residues. As DNA, the CDR3 is TGCGCCAGCAGCGACCGATCAACAGGGAGGAATGAGCAGTTCTTC. This gives the protein CASSDRSTGRNEQFF.

This sequence joins TRBV15 and TRBJ2-3; a possible D gene is TRBD1 (5 bases). The CDR3 consists of 16 residues. Trimming removed 0 bases at V and 2 bases at J, with 12 bases between. In germline, CDR1 is LNHNV, CDR2 YYDKDF (reference sequence). CDR3 DNA sequence: TGTGCCACCAGCAGAGAAAGCAGGGCATCCACAGATACGCAGTATTTT. This translates into CATSRESRASTDTQYF.

In its sample, this clonotype was seen once. V is TRBV7-9 and J is TRBJ2-5, with TRBD1 matching 8 bases. The CDR3 contains 16 residues. CDR1 and CDR2 (germline): SEHNR, FQNEAQ (reference sequence). V was clipped by 1 base and J by 5 bases; unmatched bases: 9. The CDR3: CASSLGSGTGLETQYF. As DNA, the CDR3 is TGTGCCAGCAGCTTAGGTTCGGGGACAGGTTTGGAGACCCAGTACTTC.

J is TRBJ1-1 and V is TRBV7-9; D uncertain. The CDR3 extends over 14 amino acids. The V and J ends lost 1 base and 1 base respectively, with 7 bases between them. CDR1 and CDR2 (germline): SEHNR, FQNEAQ (reference sequence). The CDR3 sequence: CASSLGGANTEAFF. Written as DNA, the CDR3 is TGTGCCAGCAGCTTAGGGGGAGCGAACACTGAAGCTTTCTTT.

This chain joins TRBV7-9 and TRBJ1-1; TRBD1 matches 7 bases. With 6 bases clipped from V and 4 bases from J, the junction kept 2 bases outside the gene matches. Looked up from germline, CDR1 is SEHNR and CDR2 is FQNEAQ (reference sequence). The CDR3 covers 12 residues. CDR3 sequence: CASRGDSTEAFF. In DNA, the CDR3 is TGTGCCAGCAGGGGGGACAGCACTGAAGCTTTCTTT. Filled out from reference TRBV7-9 and TRBJ1-1, the complete variable domain reads DTGVSQNPRHKITKRGQNVTFRCDPISEHNRLYWYRQTLGQGPEFLTYFQNEAQLEKSRLLSDRFSAERPKGSFSTLEIQRTEQGDSAMYLCASRGDSTEAFFGQGTRLTVV.

This clonotype was picked up a small number of times. This chain connects TRBV6-1 to TRBJ2-7; D perhaps matches TRBD2 (5 bases). Between the trimmed V and J ends, which lost 4 bases and 5 bases, there was a span of 12 bases. This CDR3 has 13 residues. CDR1 and CDR2 (germline): MNHNS, SASEGT. The CDR3 here is CASSGGRGHEQYF. In DNA, the CDR3 is TGTGCCAGCAGTGGTGGTCGAGGGCACGAGCAGTACTTC.

The chain couples TRBV7-2 to TRBJ2-3, with D perhaps matching TRBD2 (7 bases). This CDR3 region has 20 residues. V lost 2 bases to trimming and J lost 0 bases, with 24 bases between them. Germline V gene data show CDR1 as SGHTA and CDR2 as FQGNSA. Here the CDR3 DNA reads TGTGCCAGCAGCTTACTCCTTTTGGGGGGGGGCCTAATTAGCACAGATACGCAGTATTTT. It encodes CASSLLLLGGGLISTDTQYF.

The chain uses TRBV15 and TRBJ2-4; possibly TRBD1 for D (5 bases). Germline values: CDR1 LNHNV, CDR2 YYDKDF (reference sequence). The CDR3 runs 16 residues. Trimming removed 2 bases at V and 0 bases at J, with 11 bases between. CDR3 region: CATSRLRQLAKNIQYF. CDR3 in DNA: TGTGCCACCAGCAGACTAAGACAGTTAGCCAAAAACATTCAGTACTTC.

This clonotype appeared a single time. This chain links TRBV28 with TRBJ1-5; weak D call: TRBD1 (5 bases). The CDR3 is 12 residues long. Trimming took off 6 bases at V and 11 bases at J, with 14 bases between the two ends. Germline assignment: CDR1 MDHEN and CDR2 SYDVKM. The CDR3 DNA reads TGTGCCAGCAGCCATGGGGCCGGGGCCCAGCATTTT. Translated: CASSHGAGAQHF.

V and J are TRBV19 and TRBJ2-2; the match to TRBD2 covers 12 bases. The CDR3 covers 15 residues. Germline lookup yields CDR1 LNHDA and CDR2 SQIVND (reference sequence). V shed 3 bases and J 8 bases; nucleotides not matched to a gene: 4. CDR3 sequence (DNA): TGTGCCAGTAGTATCTTACTAGCGGGAGGTGGGGAGCTGTTTTTT. It is translated as CASSILLAGGGELFF.

The CDR3 region has the DNA TGTGCCAGCAGCATACTTTCATCTCGACGTAGCGGCGATGGCTACACCTTC. Translation: CASSILSSRRSGDGYTF. The chain recombines TRBV7-9 with TRBJ1-2; D is unresolved. Germline V gene sequence: CDR1 SEHNR, CDR2 FQNEAQ (reference sequence). The CDR3 totals 17 residues. The V end lost 5 bases, the J end lost 6 bases, and 25 bases lay between the germline ends.

The table lists this clonotype with a few counts. V gene TRBV6-1 combines with J gene TRBJ1-1, with a possible D match to TRBD1 (5 bases). Germline CDR1 is MNHNS and CDR2 is SASEGT. The CDR3 contains 16 residues. The germline V and J ends were trimmed by 7 bases and 6 bases, with 24 bases remaining between them. The CDR3 here is CASTPSGTPHDPEAFF. CDR3 DNA sequence: TGTGCCAGCACTCCATCCGGGACCCCACACGACCCTGAAGCTTTCTTT.

This clonotype is labeled as medium-sized (0.01 to 0.1%). This chain connects TRBV15 to TRBJ1-5, with a weak D call TRBD1 (5 bases). The ends were cut back, 4 bases at V and 9 bases at J, with 16 bases in the middle. Germline V gene sequence: CDR1 LNHNV, CDR2 YYDKDF (reference sequence). The CDR3 loop spans 14 amino acids. The CDR3 coding sequence is TGTGCCACCAGCACTAGACAGACCGAACGGCCCCAGCATTTT. Protein sequence: CATSTRQTERPQHF.

This clonotype was picked up a small number of times. The rearrangement uses TRBV7-9 and TRBJ2-2, with 10 positions matching TRBD1. V lost 5 bases to trimming and J lost 6 bases; unmatched junction nucleotides: 3. The CDR3 runs to 14 residues. The germline V gene has CDR1 SEHNR and CDR2 FQNEAQ (reference sequence). The CDR3 spells CASSPGQGPGELFF. In nucleotides, the CDR3 is TGTGCCAGCAGCCCGGGACAGGGGCCCGGGGAGCTGTTTTTT.

The chain links TRBV27 to TRBJ1-3; possible D gene TRBD1, 6 bases. Germline assignment: CDR1 MNHEY and CDR2 SMNVEV (reference sequence). The CDR3 is made up of 14 amino acids. V lost 6 bases and J lost 1, with 10 bases in between. For the CDR3, the DNA is TGTGCCAGCAGCCTAGGGGGATCTGGAAACACCATATATTTT. Protein product: CASSLGGSGNTIYF.

This chain links TRBV20-1 with TRBJ1-3; 8 nucleotides agree with TRBD1. The CDR3 covers 13 residues. V shed 5 bases and J 1 base; nucleotides not matched to a gene: 1. Germline V gene data show CDR1 as DFQATT and CDR2 as SNEGSKA (reference sequence). In DNA, the CDR3 is TGCAGTGCTGGACAGGGTTCTGGAAACACCATATATTTT. It specifies CSAGQGSGNTIYF.